The clone carrying this T cell receptor beta chain was counted a single time. Its antigen is currently unknown. It was CD45RO-negative cells, positively selected for CCR7, that made up naive CD8 cells, with terminally differentiated effector memory CD45RA+ cells excluded. Each donor was a Caucasian adult residing in Nashville, Tennessee. The data originate from a study of shared clonotypes between healthy human individuals. From germline, CDR1 is MDHEN and CDR2 SYDVKM. The CDR3 extends over 17 amino acids. Trimming shortened V by 2 bases and J by 0 bases, and 14 bases separated the two germline ends. Findings and limits, study-wide: In having few donors, the study represented limited genetic and exposure-history diversity. Researchers sampled only blood; tissue repertoires likely differ.

Libraries were prepared by immunoSEQ multiplex PCR; TCRdb keeps only in-frame clonotypes and omits some of them. The table shows some 2,000,000 clones, with just under 95% occurring only once. Sample: naive CD8+ T cells sorted from blood. V gene TRBV28 combines with J gene TRBJ1-3, with D tentatively TRBD1 (6 bases). The sequence derives from a man aged 18 to 35 in good health. The CDR3 here is CASSLAVGHSSGNTIYF. As DNA, the CDR3 is TGTGCCAGCAGTTTAGCTGTGGGACACAGCTCTGGAAACACCATATATTTT.